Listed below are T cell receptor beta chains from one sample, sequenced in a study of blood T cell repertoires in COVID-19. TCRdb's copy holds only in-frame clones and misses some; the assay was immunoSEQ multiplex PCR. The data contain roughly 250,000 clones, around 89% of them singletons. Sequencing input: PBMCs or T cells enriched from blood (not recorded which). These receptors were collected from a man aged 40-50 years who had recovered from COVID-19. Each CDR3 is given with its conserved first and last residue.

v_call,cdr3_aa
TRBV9,CASSVRDREMGYGYTF
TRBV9,CASSAGTGRLGAFF
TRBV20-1,CSASVAGGYNEQFF
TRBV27,CASTKTGNNYGYTF
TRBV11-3,CASSFSGGLTYEQYF
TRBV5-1,CASSLASLGLAGGADTQYF
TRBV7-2,CASSQRLAGVNGELFF
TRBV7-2,CASSLEAAGLNTGELFF
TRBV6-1,CASSVFSGGAGETQYF
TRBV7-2,CASSPRPGQGGNQPQHF
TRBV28,CASRRGGRETQYF
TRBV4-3,CASSQGWTAPGTQYF
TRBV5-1,CASSPDTLNTEAFF
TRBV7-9,CASSRGRVGTENEQFF
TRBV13,CASSHTEQGNTEAFF
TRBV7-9,CASSLRGTDQETQYF
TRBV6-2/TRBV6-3,CASSSLIDGGQPSEKLFF